One and the same sample provided the 19 T cell receptor beta chains below, sequenced in a study of blood T cell repertoires in COVID-19. The assay was immunoSEQ multiplex PCR, and TCRdb's table has in-frame clones only and misses some. This table holds some 170,000 clones, under 90% found once. The source material was peripheral blood. Receptor source: a woman aged 80 or over with acute or convalescent COVID-19.

This rearrangement joins TRBV18 to TRBJ1-5; D gene uncertain. The CDR3 is made up of 13 amino acids. The germline V gene has CDR1 KGHSH and CDR2 LQKENI. V gave up 0 bases and J gave up 7 bases, with 7 bases separating them. The CDR3 protein is CASSPPVGQPQHF. CDR3 sequence (DNA): TGTGCCAGCTCACCACCGGTCGGGCAGCCCCAGCATTTT. Supplemented by reference TRBV18 and TRBJ1-5, the full variable domain reads NAGVMQNPRHLVRRRGQEARLRCSPMKGHSHVYWYRQLPEEGLKFMVYLQKENIIDESGMPKERFSAEFPKEGPSILRIQQVVRGDSAAYFCASSPPVGQPQHFGDGTRLSIL.

The chain has TRBV4-2 and TRBJ2-7; D remains ambiguous. The CDR3 contains 15 residues. V lost 1 base and J 1 base, leaving 11 bases between the germline ends. Germline V gene lookup returns CDR1 LGHNA and CDR2 YNFKEQ. This CDR3 is CASSQGVSTSYEQYF. The CDR3 bases are TGTGCCAGCAGCCAAGGAGTCTCAACGTCCTACGAGCAGTACTTC.

The J gene is TRBJ1-1, the V gene TRBV7-9; unclear D gene. This CDR3 is built from 11 residues. Germline loops: CDR1 SEHNR, CDR2 FQNEAQ (reference sequence). The ends were cut back, 5 bases at V and 4 bases at J, with 5 bases in the middle. The CDR3 loop is CASSPSTEAFF. As DNA, the CDR3 is TGTGCCAGCAGCCCCAGCACTGAAGCTTTCTTT.

This clone showed up just once. The chain joins TRBV9 to TRBJ1-1; maybe TRBD1 (6 bases). The CDR3 runs 12 residues. In germline, CDR1 is SGDLS, CDR2 YYNGEE. The V end was cut by 3 bases, the J end by 7 bases, with 10 bases between. The CDR3 nucleotides are TGTGCCAGCAGCGGTACAGGGCTTGAAGCTTTCTTT. Encoded protein: CASSGTGLEAFF.

The J gene is TRBJ1-2, the V gene TRBV7-2; D gene ambiguous. Germline CDR1 is SGHTA and CDR2 is FQGNSA. The CDR3 contains 15 residues. V was clipped by 5 bases and J by 4 bases, with 17 bases between them. As DNA, the CDR3 is TGTGCCAGCAGCCCTACCCCCGAGCCAGGCTATGGCTACACCTTC. Encoded protein: CASSPTPEPGYGYTF.

The chain recombines TRBV11-3 with TRBJ2-2; 7 bases line up with TRBD1. V lost 5 bases, J lost 4 bases, and 7 bases stayed unmatched. CDR3 length equals 15 residues. Germline CDR1 reads SGHNT; CDR2 reads YENEEA. The CDR3 sequence: CASSETGQITGELFF. The CDR3 DNA is TGTGCCAGCAGCGAAACGGGACAGATCACCGGGGAGCTGTTTTTT.

The chain combines TRBV7-2 with TRBJ1-2, with 10 bases aligning to TRBD1. V lost 1 base, J lost 7 bases, and 3 bases stayed unmatched. The CDR3 loop spans 14 amino acids. From germline, CDR1 is SGHTA and CDR2 FQGNSA. CDR3 nucleotides: TGTGCCAGCAGCTTAGGGGGGACAGGGGCTGGCTACACCTTC. This translates into CASSLGGTGAGYTF. Looking up the rest from reference TRBV7-2 and TRBJ1-2 gives the full variable domain: GAGVSQSPSNKVTEKGKDVELRCDPISGHTALYWYRQSLGQGLEFLIYFQGNSAPDKSGLPSDRFSAERTGGSVSTLTIQRTQQEDSAVYLCASSLGGTGAGYTFGSGTRLTVV.

The chain carries TRBV14 and TRBJ2-5, with 7 nucleotides matching TRBD1. The CDR3 is 16 residues long. Germline CDR1 is SGHDN and CDR2 is FVKESK. J lost 5 bases, V lost 3 bases, and 12 bases had no gene match. The CDR3 loop reads CASSHARGLSSETQYF. The CDR3 DNA reads as TGTGCCAGCAGCCATGCAAGGGGGCTTTCATCGGAGACCCAGTACTTC. Together with reference TRBV14 and TRBJ2-5, the CDR3 gives the full variable domain: EAGVTQFPSHSVIEKGQTVTLRCDPISGHDNLYWYRRVMGKEIKFLLHFVKESKQDESGMPNNRFLAERTGGTYSTLKVQPAELEDSGVYFCASSHARGLSSETQYFGPGTRLLVL.

The chain links TRBV2 to TRBJ1-2; D may be TRBD1 (5 bases). Germline assignment: CDR1 SNHLY and CDR2 FYNNEI. The CDR3 totals 13 residues. Deletions cut 11 bases from V and 5 bases from J, with 18 bases between. The CDR3 DNA follows: TGTGCCTCCTCCTTCTCCGGGACTTATGGCTACACCTTC. This gives the protein CASSFSGTYGYTF.

The chain combines TRBV10-3 with TRBJ1-2; possibly TRBD1 for D (6 bases). Per the germline V gene, CDR1 is ENHRY and CDR2 is SYGVKD. This CDR3 region has 16 residues. The V end lost 5 bases, the J end lost 5 bases, and 21 bases lay between the germline ends. DNA of the CDR3: TGTGCCATCAGTAGAAGACAGGACCTAGGTGGATATGGCTACACCTTC. Its translation is CAISRRQDLGGYGYTF.

This chain joins TRBV6-5 and TRBJ1-1, with D hard to call. The germline gives CDR1 MNHEY, CDR2 SVGAGI. V lost 7 bases and J lost 3, with 9 bases in between. CDR3 length: 12 amino acids. CDR3 DNA sequence: TGTGCCAGCAAGGTGGGCGACACTGAAGCTTTCTTT. It codes for CASKVGDTEAFF.

The rearrangement joins TRBV12-3 or TRBV12-4 to TRBJ1-5; possibly TRBD1 for D (5 bases). V lost 7 bases, J lost 7 bases, and 14 bases lay in between. This CDR3 contains 13 residues. CDR3 bases: TGTGCCAGCACCCTCCAGGGCGGCCAGCCCCAGCATTTT. It encodes CASTLQGGQPQHF.

With respect to this clone: Other DNA variants within this sample encode the same CDR3. The rearrangement uses TRBV19 and TRBJ2-6; D gene ambiguous. Germline loops: CDR1 LNHDA, CDR2 SQIVND (reference sequence). Between the trimmed V and J ends, which lost 1 base and 0 bases, there was a span of 7 bases. CDR3 length: 16 amino acids. This chain's CDR3 is CASSIGGHSGANVLTF. The DNA of the CDR3 is TGTGCCAGTAGTATAGGAGGTCACTCTGGGGCCAACGTCCTGACTTTC. The full variable domain, its missing parts supplied by reference TRBV19 and TRBJ2-6, is DGGITQSPKYLFRKEGQNVTLSCEQNLNHDAMYWYRQDPGQGLRLIYYSQIVNDFQKGDIAEGYSVSREKKESFPLTVTSAQKNPTAFYLCASSIGGHSGANVLTFGAGSRLTVL.

The genes are TRBV6-6 and TRBJ2-7; a possible D gene is TRBD1 (6 bases). Germline CDR1 MNHNY, CDR2 SVGAGI (reference sequence). The CDR3 consists of 13 residues. V dropped 6 bases and J dropped 7 bases, with 16 bases sitting between them. DNA for the CDR3: TGTGCCAGCAGCCCCCACCCCCAGGGGGAGCAGTACTTC. The encoded protein is CASSPHPQGEQYF.

Here the CDR3 reads CASSHGRWGGQETQYF. CDR3 bases: TGTGCCAGCAGTCATGGCCGGTGGGGGGGGCAAGAGACCCAGTACTTC. This chain uses TRBV28 with TRBJ2-5, with 7 bases that match TRBD2. V trimming: 5 bases; J trimming: 2 bases; junction bases outside the gene matches: 11. The CDR3 loop spans 16 amino acids. The germline gives CDR1 MDHEN, CDR2 SYDVKM.

This chain uses TRBV30 with TRBJ1-3; D is perhaps TRBD1 (6 bases). V was cut by 3 bases and J by 4 bases, with 16 bases left in between. The CDR3 has 15 amino acids. Germline lookup yields CDR1 GTSNPN and CDR2 SVGIG (reference sequence). CDR3 residues: CAWSRPDRFGNTIYF. The CDR3, as DNA: TGTGCCTGGAGCCGGCCAGACAGGTTCGGAAACACCATATATTTT.

V usage is TRBV5-8 and J usage is TRBJ1-5; possibly TRBD1 for D (5 bases). CDR3 size: 14 residues. Germline CDR1 and CDR2: SGHTS and YDEGEE. V was trimmed by 3 bases and J by 3 bases, leaving 10 bases between them. CDR3 sequence reads: CASSWDFYNQPQHF. In DNA form, the CDR3 reads TGTGCCAGCAGCTGGGACTTTTACAATCAGCCCCAGCATTTT. Together with reference TRBV5-8 and TRBJ1-5, the CDR3 gives the full variable domain: EAGVTQSPTHLIKTRGQQATLRCSPISGHTSVYWYQQALGLGLQFLLWYDEGEERNRGNFPPRFSGRQFPNYSSELNVNALELEDSALYLCASSWDFYNQPQHFGDGTRLSIL.

J is TRBJ2-1 and V is TRBV24-1, with D maybe TRBD2 (5 bases). Germline V gene data show CDR1 as KGHDR and CDR2 as SFDVKD. Between the trimmed V and J ends, which lost 0 bases and 10 bases, there was a span of 15 bases. This CDR3 is built from 15 residues. The CDR3 is CATSDLTLRGREQFF. DNA of the CDR3: TGTGCCACCAGTGATTTGACCCTACGCGGGCGGGAGCAGTTCTTC.

The chain couples TRBV5-1 to TRBJ1-1, with 7 bases matching TRBD1. This CDR3 comprises 15 residues. The V and J ends lost 0 bases and 2 bases, in that order; junction bases with no gene match: 4. In germline, CDR1 is SGHRS, CDR2 YFSETQ. CDR3 sequence reads: CASSLGQGRNTEAFF. The CDR3 DNA reads as TGCGCCAGCAGCTTGGGACAGGGCCGTAACACTGAAGCTTTCTTT.